The 19 T cell receptor beta chains listed next were all sequenced from one sample in a study of cytomegalovirus exposure and HLA in healthy donors. 13 Jbeta primers and 60 Vbeta primers were used for the PCR. Assay used: immunoSEQ multiplex PCR; TCRdb lists only in-frame clones, some missing. The sample records 110,000 to 150,000 clones, about 70% being singletons. Material: PBMCs. The receptors originated from a man between 18 and 35 years old in good health and CMV-seronegative.

The chain combines TRBV11-3 with TRBJ2-7; 9 positions match TRBD1. The CDR3 length is 16 residues. J gave up 3 bases and V 6 bases, and 12 bases lay outside the gene matches. CDR1 SGHNT and CDR2 YENEEA come from the germline V gene. This chain's CDR3 is CASSGTGKGGGYEQYF. CDR3 coding DNA: TGTGCCAGCAGTGGGACAGGGAAAGGTGGTGGCTACGAGCAGTACTTC.

The CDR3 region is CASSLASISTDTQYF. The CDR3 DNA reads as TGTGCCAGCAGCTTAGCTAGCATTAGCACAGATACGCAGTATTTT. V gene TRBV11-2 combines with J gene TRBJ2-3; tentative D call: TRBD2 (5 bases). Trimming cost V 1 base and J 0 bases, with 8 bases left between them. Germline V lookup: CDR1 SGHAT, CDR2 FQNNGV. The length of the CDR3 is 15 residues.

This clone turned up a few times. This chain links TRBV9 with TRBJ2-7; D is perhaps TRBD1 (6 bases). Germline CDR1 SGDLS, CDR2 YYNGEE. V was pared by 4 bases and J by 3 bases, with 17 bases between. The CDR3 has 15 amino acids. In DNA form, the CDR3 reads TGTGCCAGCAGCTCCCCGGACAGCGGATTCTACGAGCAGTACTTC. As protein: CASSSPDSGFYEQYF.

The chain is built from TRBV10-2 and TRBJ2-7, with a possible D match to TRBD2 (6 bases). Germline V gene sequence: CDR1 WSHSY, CDR2 SAAADI. This CDR3 is built from 13 residues. Trimming removed 4 bases from V and 6 bases from J, with 13 bases in between. CDR3 in DNA: TGCGCCAGCAGTGCCCGGAGGGCCGGCGAGCAGTACTTC. Translating it yields CASSARRAGEQYF.

V gene TRBV7-9 combines with J gene TRBJ2-2; D unresolved. V was trimmed by 1 base and J by 4 bases, leaving 7 bases between them. The CDR3 has 14 residues. Germline loops: CDR1 SEHNR, CDR2 FQNEAQ (reference sequence). CDR3 DNA: TGTGCCAGCAGCTTAGGGGCAGGCACCGGGGAGCTGTTTTTT. Translation gives CASSLGAGTGELFF. Using reference TRBV7-9 and TRBJ2-2 for the parts outside the CDR3, the full variable domain is DTGVSQNPRHKITKRGQNVTFRCDPISEHNRLYWYRQTLGQGPEFLTYFQNEAQLEKSRLLSDRFSAERPKGSFSTLEIQRTEQGDSAMYLCASSLGAGTGELFFGEGSRLTVL.

DNA of the CDR3: TGTGCCAGCAGCTTCCCTACCGGGGAGCTGTTTTTT. Translating it yields CASSFPTGELFF. The chain recombines TRBV13 with TRBJ2-2; D is unclear. This CDR3 is built from 12 residues. Germline-derived CDR1 and CDR2 are PRHDT and FYEKMQ (reference sequence). Trimming took off 3 bases at V and 5 bases at J, with 4 bases between the two ends.

CDR3 sequence: CASSLGGRENTEAFF. CDR3 DNA: TGTGCCAGCAGCTTAGGGGGCAGGGAGAACACTGAAGCTTTCTTT. The chain joins TRBV7-9 to TRBJ1-1; D might be TRBD1 (5 bases). Germline V gives CDR1 SEHNR, CDR2 FQNEAQ (reference sequence). V was shortened by 1 base and J by 1 base, with 10 bases between the two germline ends. The CDR3 covers 15 residues.

V gene TRBV4-1 combines with J gene TRBJ1-5; D is unresolved. Germline V gives CDR1 MGHRA, CDR2 YSYEKL. The CDR3 consists of 13 residues. V was shortened by 2 bases and J by 2 bases, with 4 bases between the two germline ends. The CDR3 coding sequence is TGCGCCAGCAGCCAACAGGGCAATCAGCCCCAGCATTTT. This gives the protein CASSQQGNQPQHF.

This chain links TRBV4-1 with TRBJ2-1; 8 positions match TRBD2. CDR1 and CDR2 from the germline V gene are MGHRA and YSYEKL. The CDR3 runs to 18 residues. V lost 6 bases and J lost 0; bases outside the gene matches: 13. The CDR3 nucleotides read TGCGCCAGCAGTCCCCCGTGGGGCGGGGGGAGCTCCTACAATGAGCAGTTCTTC. Residues: CASSPPWGGGSSYNEQFF.

As for this clone: This sample includes further DNA sequences coding for the same CDR3. The J gene is TRBJ1-1, the V gene TRBV6-1, with a possible D match to TRBD1 (6 bases). The CDR3 is 10 residues long. Germline V gene lookup returns CDR1 MNHNS and CDR2 SASEGT. The CDR3 coding sequence is TGTGCTAGCGGGGACAACGAAGCTTTCTTT. It specifies CASGDNEAFF.

The chain employs TRBV19 and TRBJ1-4; no definite D call. In germline, CDR1 is LNHDA, CDR2 SQIVND (reference sequence). The V end lost 3 bases, the J end lost 8 bases, and 13 bases lay between the germline ends. The CDR3 runs to 14 residues. In DNA form, the CDR3 reads TGTGCCAGTAGTATGACGGGAAGCGGAGAAAAACTGTTTTTT. Translating gives CASSMTGSGEKLFF.

V gene TRBV5-1 combines with J gene TRBJ2-2; 9 nucleotides match TRBD1. V dropped 3 bases and J dropped 2; count of bases not matched to a gene: 8. The CDR3 sequence is 17 residues long. Germline V lookup: CDR1 SGHRS, CDR2 YFSETQ. The CDR3 here is CASSSPGTGFNTGELFF. The DNA for the CDR3 is TGCGCCAGCAGCTCCCCCGGGACAGGGTTTAACACCGGGGAGCTGTTTTTT.

This clone was recorded only once. V and J are TRBV9 and TRBJ1-1; D is perhaps TRBD1 (6 bases). The germline V gene encodes CDR1 SGDLS and CDR2 YYNGEE. This CDR3 spans 15 amino acids. V was cut by 0 bases and J by 8 bases, with 17 bases left in between. The CDR3 DNA follows: TGTGCCAGCAGCGTAGATAGAGCGACAGGCGGCGAAGCTTTCTTT. This gives the protein CASSVDRATGGEAFF.

This clone occurred once. The gene calls are TRBV27 and TRBJ2-7, with 7 bases matching TRBD1. V shed 5 bases and J 3 bases; nucleotides not matched to a gene: 10. This CDR3 region has 15 residues. From germline, CDR1 is MNHEY and CDR2 SMNVEV (reference sequence). The CDR3 reads CASSPRTGGSYEQYF. CDR3 sequence (DNA): TGTGCCAGCAGTCCCCGGACAGGTGGAAGCTACGAGCAGTACTTC.

The gene calls are TRBV29-1 and TRBJ2-1; 8 bases line up with TRBD2. Germline V gene lookup returns CDR1 SQVTM and CDR2 ANQGSEA. The V gene end was trimmed by 5 bases and the J gene end by 6 bases; junction bases not matched to a gene: 6. The CDR3 has 13 residues. CDR3 nucleotide sequence: TGCAGCGTTAAAACCGGGACTAGCAATGAGCAGTTCTTC. It yields the protein CSVKTGTSNEQFF.

In DNA, the CDR3 is TGTGCCAGCAGCAACGCCAGGGCCCACTATGGCTACACCTTC. Encoded protein: CASSNARAHYGYTF. The chain recombines TRBV5-4 with TRBJ1-2; possibly TRBD1 for D (5 bases). Germline CDR1 reads SGHNT; CDR2 reads YYREEE (reference sequence). Trimming stripped 4 bases from V and 3 bases from J, with 13 bases between. The CDR3 length is 14 residues.

The V and J genes are TRBV4-1 and TRBJ1-4; perhaps TRBD1 as D (5 bases). Trimming cost V 1 base and J 0 bases, with 12 bases left between them. The germline V gene encodes CDR1 MGHRA and CDR2 YSYEKL. The CDR3 has 17 amino acids. This CDR3 is CASSQADSTATNEKLFF. In nucleotides, the CDR3 is TGCGCCAGCAGCCAAGCTGACTCGACAGCAACTAATGAAAAACTGTTTTTT.

The chain joins TRBV29-1 to TRBJ2-5, with TRBD2 identical over 9 bases. CDR3 size: 13 residues. After removal of 4 bases from V and 4 bases from J, the junction contained 4 bases not matched to a gene. Per germline, CDR1 SQVTM and CDR2 ANQGSEA. The CDR3 coding sequence is TGCAGCGTTGTACCTAGCGGGGTAGAGACCCAGTACTTC. Amino acid sequence: CSVVPSGVETQYF.

The gene calls are TRBV27 and TRBJ1-1; a weak D match, TRBD1 (5 bases). The V end was cut by 2 bases, the J end by 5 bases, with 9 bases between. Germline V gene lookup returns CDR1 MNHEY and CDR2 SMNVEV (reference sequence). This CDR3 is 13 amino acids long. The CDR3 sequence: CASSLEGRTEAFF. The CDR3 DNA sequence: TGTGCCAGCAGTTTAGAGGGGAGGACTGAAGCTTTCTTT.